This entry lists 6 T cell receptor beta chains sequenced from one sample in a study of T cell clonotyping in hematopoietic cell transplantation. The method was immunoSEQ multiplex PCR; TCRdb's version includes in-frame clones alone and lacks a portion of them. This table holds approximately 9,500 clones, about 76% found once. The source was PBMCs, collected 30 days after allogeneic stem cell transplant. The receptors were sampled from a female patient aged 40-50 years who had an allogeneic stem cell transplant from a related donor, so T cells may come from the graft donor. Some clones in this sample may be carry-over from other donors' samples.

This chain uses TRBV27 with TRBJ1-6; TRBD1 matches at 7 bases. J was trimmed by 3 bases and V by 0 bases; bases with no gene match: 5. The CDR3 consists of 17 residues. From germline, CDR1 is MNHEY and CDR2 SMNVEV (reference sequence). CDR3 in amino acids: CASSLSDRADYNSPLHF. The CDR3 coding sequence is TGTGCCAGCAGTTTATCCGACAGGGCCGACTATAATTCACCCCTCCACTTT.

V gene TRBV5-1 combines with J gene TRBJ2-1; maybe TRBD2 (5 bases). Per germline, CDR1 SGHRS and CDR2 YFSETQ. Trimming took 0 bases from V and 2 from J, leaving 12 bases between them. This CDR3 spans 16 amino acids. The CDR3 DNA reads TGCGCCAGCAGCTTGGGAGGGAATCTCGCCTACAATGAGCAGTTCTTC. Encoded protein: CASSLGGNLAYNEQFF.

The V and J genes are TRBV9 and TRBJ2-5, with 7 bases matching TRBD2. Germline V CDR1 and CDR2: SGDLS, YYNGEE. The V and J ends lost 0 bases and 5 bases, in that order; junction bases with no gene match: 7. CDR3 length: 15 amino acids. For the CDR3, the DNA is TGTGCCAGCAGCGTAGTCGGGGAGGGTGGGGAGACCCAGTACTTC. Encoded protein: CASSVVGEGGETQYF.

The chain carries TRBV7-9 and TRBJ2-3; D may be TRBD1 or TRBD2 (6 bases each). Germline lookup yields CDR1 SEHNR and CDR2 FQNEAQ (reference sequence). V lost 5 bases, J lost 8 bases, and 23 bases lay in between. The CDR3 is 16 amino acids. CDR3 amino acids: CASSPQGRGGEGTQYF. The CDR3 nucleotides are TGTGCCAGCAGCCCGCAGGGGCGGGGAGGAGAGGGTACGCAGTATTTT. The whole variable domain, filled in from reference TRBV7-9 and TRBJ2-3, reads DTGVSQNPRHKITKRGQNVTFRCDPISEHNRLYWYRQTLGQGPEFLTYFQNEAQLEKSRLLSDRFSAERPKGSFSTLEIQRTEQGDSAMYLCASSPQGRGGEGTQYFGPGTRLTVL.

This clone has only one observation. J is TRBJ1-1 and V is TRBV5-1; unclear D gene. Germline V gene lookup returns CDR1 SGHRS and CDR2 YFSETQ. The CDR3 contains 15 residues. Trimming cost V 0 bases and J 0 bases, with 9 bases left between them. CDR3 loop: CASSLAGDMNTEAFF. Here the CDR3 DNA reads TGCGCCAGCAGCTTGGCCGGAGACATGAACACTGAAGCTTTCTTT. The whole variable domain, remainder taken from reference TRBV5-1 and TRBJ1-1, is KAGVTQTPRYLIKTRGQQVTLSCSPISGHRSVSWYQQTPGQGLQFLFEYFSETQRNKGNFPGRFSGRQFSNSRSEMNVSTLELGDSALYLCASSLAGDMNTEAFFGQGTRLTVV.

V gene TRBV6-5 combines with J gene TRBJ2-7, with 9 bases fitting TRBD1. With 7 bases clipped from V and 0 bases from J, the junction kept 7 bases outside the gene matches. The CDR3 is made up of 15 amino acids. Germline assignment: CDR1 MNHEY and CDR2 SVGAGI. The CDR3 DNA follows: TGTGCCAGCAATAGCCGGACAGGGGCCTCCTACGAGCAGTACTTC. Its translation: CASNSRTGASYEQYF.